Listed below are T cell receptor beta chains from one sample, sequenced in a study of shared clonotypes between healthy human individuals. TCRdb keeps only in-frame clones here, not all; method: immunoSEQ multiplex PCR. This sample yields 2 million to 2.5 million clones, of which 85% to 95% are seen a single time; under 2% belongs to the top ten. The sample consisted of naive CD8+ T cells from PBMCs. The receptors stem from a man in his late teens or twenties in good health. Some clones in this sample may be carry-over from other donors' samples. Each CDR3 is given with its conserved first and last residue. Each record gives: J gene, V gene, clone size, D gene, CDR3 DNA, CDR3 protein. The D gene is left open where the match is weak. Not all rows give a size; the values are once, few, many and, for expanded clones, a class.

TRBJ2-3 | TRBV7-3 | . | TRBD2 | TGTGCCAGCAGCTTAGCGGGAGGGCCAGGCGATACGCAGTATTTT | CASSLAGGPGDTQYF
TRBJ2-2 | TRBV19 | . | . | TGTGCCAGTACCCCCTCGGCGGGATCGAACACCGGGGAGCTGTTTTTT | CASTPSAGSNTGELFF
TRBJ2-1 | TRBV9 | . | . | TGTGCCAGCAGCCCGGGCTTGAGCAATGAGCAGTTCTTC | CASSPGLSNEQFF
TRBJ2-7 | TRBV10-2 | . | . | TGCGCCAGCAGACGTCCAGGTAAAGTCTACGAGCAGTACTTC | CASRRPGKVYEQYF
TRBJ1-6 | TRBV5-1 | once | . | TGCGCCAGCAGCTTGTCGTCGGAGAAGAATTCACCCCTCCACTTT | CASSLSSEKNSPLHF
TRBJ2-1 | TRBV10-2 | . | TRBD1 | TGCGCCAGCAACCCCAGGCCCGGGACAGATCTTTACAATGAGCAGTTCTTC | CASNPRPGTDLYNEQFF
TRBJ1-5 | TRBV4-1 | few | . | TGCGCCAGCAGCCAAGCTTGGGGGCTGGTTCAGCCCCAGCATTTT | CASSQAWGLVQPQHF
TRBJ2-1 | TRBV11-2 | . | TRBD2 | TGTGCCAGCAGCTCCCGAGCGGGAGTAGAGTTCTTC | CASSSRAGVEFF
TRBJ1-3 | TRBV7-3 | . | . | TGTGCCAGCAGTCCTACCGGGACATCCGGAAACACCATATATTTT | CASSPTGTSGNTIYF
TRBJ2-2 | TRBV7-6 | . | . | TGTGCCAGCAGCTTAGAAGGTCGGCGGACTGGCGCCGGGGAGCTGTTTTTT | CASSLEGRRTGAGELFF
TRBJ2-3 | TRBV5-4 | . | . | TGTGCCAGCAGCCGAATTGGTCTTGCAGTAGGCACAGATACGCAGTATTTT | CASSRIGLAVGTDTQYF
TRBJ2-7 | TRBV28 | . | . | TGTGCCAGCAGTGGGTGGGAAGAGCAGTACTTC | CASSGWEEQYF
TRBJ1-4 | TRBV1 | . | . | TGCACCAGCAGCCAAACAAAGACGGTACCTGAAAAACTGTTTTTT | CTSSQTKTVPEKLFF
TRBJ1-5 | TRBV30 | . | . | TGTGCCTGGAGTGAGGGGGTTTTAAGCAATCAGCCCCAGCATTTT | CAWSEGVLSNQPQHF
TRBJ1-1 | TRBV5-6 | . | TRBD1 | TGTGCCAGCAGCTGGGGACAGGGGGGAACTGAAGCTTTCTTT | CASSWGQGGTEAFF
TRBJ2-7 | TRBV27 | . | TRBD1 | TGTGCCAGCAGTTTATCTGCAGGGGGTAGCTCCTACGAGCAGTACTTC | CASSLSAGGSSYEQYF
TRBJ1-1 | TRBV12-5 | . | TRBD1 | TGTGCTAGTGGTCCGACAGGGGGAACTGAAGCTTTCTTT | CASGPTGGTEAFF
TRBJ1-2 | TRBV27 | . | TRBD1 | TGTGCCAGCAGCACCACTCGGACAGGAGGGGGTGGCTACACCTTC | CASSTTRTGGGGYTF
TRBJ2-1 | TRBV4-3 | . | . | TGCGCCAGCAGCCCGTTCTTCGAGGACAACAATGAGCAGTTCTTC | CASSPFFEDNNEQFF
TRBJ2-2 | TRBV11-3 | . | TRBD1 | TGTGCCAGCAGCGTACACCGGGACAGTAAATCCACCGGGGAGCTGTTTTTT | CASSVHRDSKSTGELFF
TRBJ2-7 | TRBV6-5 | . | TRBD1 | TGTGCCAGCAGTTGGACAGGGGGCTCCTACGAGCAGTACTTC | CASSWTGGSYEQYF
TRBJ1-2 | TRBV28 | . | . | TGTGCCAGCAGAAACAGGGCACACTATGGCTACACCTTC | CASRNRAHYGYTF
TRBJ2-2 | TRBV7-9 | . | TRBD2 | TGTGCCAGCAGCCTACTAGCGGGAGCAACCGGGGAGCTGTTTTTT | CASSLLAGATGELFF
TRBJ2-7 | TRBV6-5 | . | . | TGTGCCAGCCAGACTACAGGGATGGCCTACGAGCAGTACTTC | CASQTTGMAYEQYF
TRBJ2-5 | TRBV7-9 | . | TRBD2 | TGTGCCAGCAGCTTTCCACGGCGGGAGTTGGAAGAGACCCAGTACTTC | CASSFPRRELEETQYF
TRBJ2-2 | TRBV5-1 | . | TRBD1 | TGCGCCAGCACCCTGACAGGGTCGCTTCTAGGTACCTTTTCCTCCGGGGAGCTGTTTTTT | CASTLTGSLLGTFSSGELFF
TRBJ1-4 | TRBV9 | . | . | TGTGCCAGCAGCGTAGGCGGGGGGCTGGGTGAAAAACTGTTTTTT | CASSVGGGLGEKLFF
TRBJ2-7 | TRBV28 | . | . | TGTGCCAGCAGTTTGATTGGGGGGCTTGGTAACGAGCAGTACTTC | CASSLIGGLGNEQYF
TRBJ1-5 | TRBV6-1 | . | . | TGTGCCAGCAGTGAAGCGCGGGGGAATCAGCCCCAGCATTTT | CASSEARGNQPQHF
TRBJ2-7 | TRBV9 | . | TRBD1 | TGTGCCAGCAGCGCCGTCCCCGGACAGGGGAAATACGAGCAGTACTTC | CASSAVPGQGKYEQYF
TRBJ2-6 | TRBV7-6 | . | TRBD2 | TGTGCCAGCAGCTCGACTAGCGGGAGATCTTCTGGGGCCAACGTCCTGACTTTC | CASSSTSGRSSGANVLTF
TRBJ2-7 | TRBV27 | once | . | TGTGCCAGCAAGCCCAGAGGCGTTTACGAGCAGTACTTC | CASKPRGVYEQYF
TRBJ2-1 | TRBV9 | . | TRBD2 | TGTGCCAGCAGTGCTAGCGGGGTCTCCTACAATGAGCAGTTCTTC | CASSASGVSYNEQFF
TRBJ2-7 | TRBV28 | . | TRBD1 | TGTGCCAGCAGTCCTAGGGAGGACAGGGGAAGCTACGAGCAGTACTTC | CASSPREDRGSYEQYF
TRBJ1-1 | TRBV4-1 | . | . | TGCGCCAGCAGCCAGATGGGGGGGACTGAAGCTTTCTTT | CASSQMGGTEAFF
TRBJ2-2 | TRBV28 | . | . | TGTGCCAGCAGTTTAGGGGGAACCGGGGAGCTGTTTTTT | CASSLGGTGELFF
TRBJ2-7 | TRBV7-3 | . | . | TGTGCCAGCAGCTTAATTGGGGGAATAGCCTACGAGCAGTACTTC | CASSLIGGIAYEQYF
TRBJ2-7 | TRBV10-1 | . | . | TGCGCCAGCAGTGAGTCGGGATCGTACGAGCAGTACTTC | CASSESGSYEQYF
TRBJ2-1 | TRBV9 | once | TRBD1 | TGTGCCAGCAGCGTCTTCTCCACAGGGGGTTCGCATGAGCAGTTCTTC | CASSVFSTGGSHEQFF
TRBJ2-1 | TRBV27 | . | TRBD1 | TGTGCCAGCAGTCTCCGGGACAGGGATTACAATGAGCAGTTCTTC | CASSLRDRDYNEQFF
TRBJ2-7 | TRBV6-1 | . | . | TGTGCCAGCAGGAAGGACCATATCAAATCCTACGAGCAGTACTTC | CASRKDHIKSYEQYF
TRBJ1-2 | TRBV6-1 | . | . | TGTGCCAGCAGTGAAGGGACAGTTACCCTTTTTGGCTATGGCTACACCTTC | CASSEGTVTLFGYGYTF
TRBJ1-2 | TRBV9 | . | TRBD1 | TGTGCCAGCAGCGTAGGGACAGGCTATGGCTACACCTTC | CASSVGTGYGYTF
TRBJ1-1 | TRBV6-1 | . | . | TGTGCCAGCAGTGAAGCTGGGGGCGTCCCTGAAGCTTTCTTT | CASSEAGGVPEAFF
TRBJ1-1 | TRBV29-1 | . | . | TGCAGCGTAGGGGAGGACACTGAAGCTTTCTTT | CSVGEDTEAFF
TRBJ2-7 | TRBV28 | few | . | TGTGCCAGCACCAAAATCAAGGACAGCTGCGAGTACTTC | CASTKIKDSCEYF
TRBJ2-2 | TRBV4-1 | . | TRBD2 | TGCGCCAGCAGCCCCAGCGGGAAATACACCGGGGAGCTGTTTTTT | CASSPSGKYTGELFF
TRBJ2-3 | TRBV7-9 | . | TRBD2 | TGTGCCAGCAGCTTAGTTGGATGGCGGGAGGGCCAAGGCACAGATACGCAGTATTTT | CASSLVGWREGQGTDTQYF
TRBJ2-7 | TRBV29-1 | . | TRBD2 | TGCAGCGTTCTCGGGACTAGCGGGAGTCCCTCCTACGAGCAGTACTTC | CSVLGTSGSPSYEQYF
TRBJ2-7 | TRBV10-2 | once | . | TGCGCCAGCTCCGGGTCTAGCGAGTACGAGCAGTACTTC | CASSGSSEYEQYF
TRBJ1-2 | TRBV16 | . | . | TGTGCCAGCAGCCACTCCCGGGCCGACTCAAACTATGGCTACACCTTC | CASSHSRADSNYGYTF
TRBJ1-2 | TRBV5-6 | . | . | TGTGCCAGCAGGGAGAGGGGGGATCCGCGCGGCTACACCTTC | CASRERGDPRGYTF
TRBJ1-3 | TRBV11-2 | . | . | TGTGCCAGCAGCTTTGGGACCTCTGGAAACACCATATATTTT | CASSFGTSGNTIYF